Below are 16 T cell receptor beta chains sequenced from a single sample in a study of T cell changes during pregnancy in multiple sclerosis. TCRdb's table, derived via immunoSEQ multiplex PCR, lists solely in-frame clones and lacks some. This table holds tens of thousands of clones, 75% to 90% found once. Material: CD4+ T cells from peripheral blood mononuclear cells, obtained in the first trimester of pregnancy. These receptors were collected from a female donor with multiple sclerosis, enrolled in a pregnancy study.

The V gene is TRBV29-1, the J gene TRBJ2-5; TRBD2 agrees at 7 bases. The germline V gene encodes CDR1 SQVTM and CDR2 ANQGSEA. The trim removed 0 bases at V and 0 bases at J, leaving 10 bases unmatched. This CDR3 has 17 amino acids. The CDR3 loop reads CSVEDLTSLKYQETQYF. The CDR3 region has the DNA TGCAGCGTTGAAGATCTGACTAGCTTAAAGTACCAAGAGACCCAGTACTTC.

This clone appeared once. The chain recombines TRBV28 with TRBJ2-2, with TRBD2 matching 11 bases. After removal of 3 bases from V and 4 bases from J, the junction contained 13 bases not matched to a gene. The germline V gene has CDR1 MDHEN and CDR2 SYDVKM. CDR3 length equals 19 residues. The CDR3 region is CASSFLLLAGAATTGELFF. CDR3 bases: TGTGCCAGCAGTTTTCTTTTACTAGCGGGGGCCGCTACCACCGGGGAGCTGTTTTTT.

The V and J genes are TRBV19 and TRBJ1-2, with TRBD1 matching 7 bases. The CDR3 consists of 12 residues. Losses at the gene ends were 9 bases for V and 7 bases for J; bases not matched to a gene: 8. Germline V lookup: CDR1 LNHDA, CDR2 SQIVND (reference sequence). Here the CDR3 DNA reads TGTGCCAGCGACACAGGGGTTGGTGGCTACACCTTC. Its protein product is CASDTGVGGYTF.

V is TRBV5-1 and J is TRBJ2-4; TRBD1 matches 11 bases. The germline V gene has CDR1 SGHRS and CDR2 YFSETQ. CDR3 size: 16 residues. After removal of 4 bases from V and 3 bases from J, the junction contained 6 bases not matched to a gene. This chain's CDR3 is CASSTAGTGGKNIQYF. The CDR3 DNA follows: TGCGCCAGCAGCACCGCCGGGACAGGGGGCAAAAACATTCAGTACTTC.

The rearrangement links TRBV5-1 to TRBJ1-1, with D possibly being TRBD1 (6 bases). Germline V CDR1 and CDR2: SGHRS, YFSETQ. Trimming left V 0 bases short and J 2 bases short, with 11 bases between. The CDR3 spans 15 residues. The CDR3 DNA follows: TGCGCCAGCAGCTTGGCCGCAGGGGTTAACACTGAAGCTTTCTTT. As protein: CASSLAAGVNTEAFF.

This clone was observed a few times. The rearrangement links TRBV9 to TRBJ1-1; D unresolved. With 2 bases removed from V and 5 bases from J, the gap between germline ends came to 10 bases. The CDR3 runs to 13 residues. Germline assignment: CDR1 SGDLS and CDR2 YYNGEE. CDR3 amino acids: CASSVISGTEAFF. In DNA form, the CDR3 reads TGTGCCAGCAGCGTCATCTCGGGGACTGAAGCTTTCTTT.

V and J are TRBV28 and TRBJ1-1; a possible D gene is TRBD1 (6 bases). Germline V lookup: CDR1 MDHEN, CDR2 SYDVKM. This CDR3 contains 17 residues. V was cut by 3 bases and J by 0 bases, with 17 bases left in between. The CDR3 sequence: CASSFPQGPILNTEAFF. In DNA, the CDR3 is TGTGCCAGCAGTTTCCCACAGGGCCCAATCCTGAACACTGAAGCTTTCTTT.

The V call is TRBV28, the J call TRBJ2-2; D unresolved. From germline, CDR1 is MDHEN and CDR2 SYDVKM. Trimming left V 8 bases short and J 0 bases short, with 10 bases between. The CDR3 totals 14 residues. CDR3 in amino acids: CASLRYANTGELFF. The CDR3, as DNA: TGTGCCAGCCTCAGATACGCGAACACCGGGGAGCTGTTTTTT.

The chain combines TRBV19 with TRBJ2-5; 10 bases fit TRBD2. The trim removed 3 bases at V and 5 bases at J, leaving 9 bases unmatched. This CDR3 comprises 16 residues. Germline CDR1 LNHDA, CDR2 SQIVND (reference sequence). The CDR3 reads CASSISLAGARETQYF. In DNA, the CDR3 is TGTGCCAGTAGTATCAGTCTAGCGGGAGCCCGGGAGACCCAGTACTTC.

A few counts support this clone. The V call is TRBV28, the J call TRBJ1-5, with 8 bases aligning to TRBD1. CDR1 is MDHEN, CDR2 SYDVKM, per germline. The CDR3 length is 14 residues. Losses at the gene ends were 6 bases for V and 10 bases for J; bases not matched to a gene: 11. The CDR3 bases are TGTGCCAGCAGCTATACAGGGGGAAAAACCCCCCAGCATTTT. It yields the protein CASSYTGGKTPQHF.

The chain carries TRBV29-1 and TRBJ2-1; 10 bases are shared with TRBD2. The V gene end was trimmed by 5 bases and the J gene end by 2 bases; junction bases not matched to a gene: 9. Germline CDR1 is SQVTM and CDR2 is ANQGSEA. This CDR3 has 16 residues. In DNA form, the CDR3 reads TGCAGCGTTCTGGGTAGACTAGCGGGTGCCTACAATGAGCAGTTCTTC. It codes for CSVLGRLAGAYNEQFF.

The chain employs TRBV2 and TRBJ2-7; 8 nucleotides agree with TRBD2. CDR3 length: 13 amino acids. Germline CDR1 SNHLY, CDR2 FYNNEI. V shed 3 bases and J 5 bases; nucleotides not matched to a gene: 3. The CDR3: CASSDGGGDEQYF. CDR3 nucleotide sequence: TGTGCCAGCAGTGACGGGGGGGGTGACGAGCAGTACTTC.

The chain links TRBV7-3 to TRBJ1-1; 8 nucleotides align to TRBD1. This CDR3 has 15 amino acids. Trimming at V came to 5 bases and at J to 1 base, leaving 6 bases not matched to a gene. In germline, CDR1 is SGHTA, CDR2 FQGTGA. The CDR3 protein is CASSPKGQANTEAFF. CDR3 nucleotides: TGTGCCAGCAGCCCAAAGGGACAGGCGAACACTGAAGCTTTCTTT. The full variable domain, completed using reference TRBV7-3 and TRBJ1-1, is GAGVSQTPSNKVTEKGKYVELRCDPISGHTALYWYRQSLGQGPEFLIYFQGTGAADDSGLPNDRFFAVRPEGSVSTLKIQRTERGDSAVYLCASSPKGQANTEAFFGQGTRLTVV.

The chain uses TRBV11-3 and TRBJ1-2; 12 bases align to TRBD1. After removal of 5 bases from V and 8 bases from J, the junction contained 6 bases not matched to a gene. Germline V lookup: CDR1 SGHNT, CDR2 YENEEA. The CDR3 is 14 residues long. The CDR3 region has the DNA TGTGCCAGCAGCACAGGCGGGACAGGGGGCGGCTACACCTTC. Encoded protein: CASSTGGTGGGYTF.

CDR3 nucleotide sequence: TGTGCCAGCAGAAACCGGGAGTTCGACTACAATGAGCAGTTCTTC. It encodes CASRNREFDYNEQFF. The chain uses TRBV28 and TRBJ2-1; tentative D call: TRBD2 (6 bases). V was shortened by 6 bases and J by 3 bases, with 15 bases between the two germline ends. The CDR3 loop spans 15 amino acids. Germline CDR1 and CDR2: MDHEN and SYDVKM. The full variable domain, its missing parts supplied by reference TRBV28 and TRBJ2-1, is DVKVTQSSRYLVKRTGEKVFLECVQDMDHENMFWYRQDPGLGLRLIYFSYDVKMKEKGDIPEGYSVSREKKERFSLILESASTNQTSMYLCASRNREFDYNEQFFGPGTRLTVL.

About this clone itself: It is unclear where the CDR3 begins or ends on the DNA, so no DNA is shown, and the CDR3 is as TCRdb lists it. This chain joins TRBV9 and TRBJ1-1; the DNA was not compared with TRBD1, the D call given in the table. The CDR3 region is 14 residues in length, termini included. CDR1 is SGDLS, CDR2 YYNGEE, per germline. CDR3: CASSVGRGTGGTFF.